These 11 T cell receptor beta chains were sequenced from one sample in a study of blood T cell repertoires in COVID-19. Some clones are missing from TCRdb's copy, which holds only in-frame ones; the method was immunoSEQ multiplex PCR. The data show 80,000 to 100,000 clones, roughly 80% seen once. Sequenced: peripheral blood. These receptors were collected from a man in his sixties with acute or convalescent COVID-19.

The gene calls are TRBV21-1 and TRBJ1-6; the table assigns TRBD1, which was not confirmed against the DNA. TRBV21-1 is noted as a pseudogene. The CDR3 contains 14 residues. Here the CDR3 DNA reads TGTGCCAGCACACCGGGACAATCGATATCACCCCTCCACTTT. This encodes CASTPGQSISPLHF.

The J gene is TRBJ2-1, the V gene TRBV5-4, with 7 bases matching TRBD1. The trim removed 0 bases at V and 8 bases at J, leaving 5 bases unmatched. Germline CDR1 and CDR2: SGHNT and YYREEE (reference sequence). This CDR3 is built from 14 residues. DNA of the CDR3: TGTGCCAGCAGCTTGGCCGGCAGGGGGTATGAGCAGTTCTTC. This translates into CASSLAGRGYEQFF.

The chain uses TRBV7-2 and TRBJ2-2; D is unresolved. Trimming pared 5 bases from V and 7 bases from J, leaving 8 bases between. The CDR3 is 12 amino acids. Germline V gene data show CDR1 as SGHTA and CDR2 as FQGNSA. In DNA form, the CDR3 reads TGTGCCAGCAGCCCAGTCGTCGGGGAGCTGTTTTTT. Its translation is CASSPVVGELFF.

The V and J genes are TRBV7-9 and TRBJ1-1; D is uncertain. Germline lookup yields CDR1 SEHNR and CDR2 FQNEAQ (reference sequence). V dropped 2 bases and J dropped 6 bases, with 7 bases sitting between them. The CDR3 sequence is 12 residues long. The CDR3 nucleotides are TGTGCCAGCAGCTTATCTAACGCTGAAGCTTTCTTT. It translates to CASSLSNAEAFF. Using reference TRBV7-9 and TRBJ1-1 for the parts outside the CDR3, the full variable domain is DTGVSQNPRHKITKRGQNVTFRCDPISEHNRLYWYRQTLGQGPEFLTYFQNEAQLEKSRLLSDRFSAERPKGSFSTLEIQRTEQGDSAMYLCASSLSNAEAFFGQGTRLTVV.

The chain uses TRBV7-9 and TRBJ2-5, with D perhaps TRBD1 (5 bases). CDR3 size: 14 residues. Germline CDR1 is SEHNR and CDR2 is FQNEAQ (reference sequence). V was trimmed by 0 bases and J by 4 bases, leaving 9 bases between them. The CDR3 nucleotides are TGTGCCAGCAGCTTAGCGGCAGGGCGAGAGACCCAGTACTTC. It translates to CASSLAAGRETQYF.

The genes are TRBV4-3 and TRBJ2-2; D gene ambiguous. V lost 0 bases to trimming and J lost 4 bases, with 9 bases between them. The germline gives CDR1 LGHNA, CDR2 YSLEER. This CDR3 has 15 residues. CDR3 loop: CASSQEIFLTGELFF. The DNA of the CDR3 is TGCGCCAGCAGCCAAGAAATTTTTCTCACCGGGGAGCTGTTTTTT.

In this sample, this clone turned up once. V is TRBV4-3 and J is TRBJ1-1; D might be TRBD1 (6 bases). Germline V gene sequence: CDR1 LGHNA, CDR2 YSLEER. This CDR3 is built from 15 residues. Trimming took off 0 bases at V and 5 bases at J, with 13 bases between the two ends. The CDR3 is CASSQDAGARTEAFF. CDR3 DNA: TGCGCCAGCAGCCAAGACGCGGGGGCACGGACTGAAGCTTTCTTT.

J is TRBJ1-1 and V is TRBV10-3, with D uncertain. V was cut by 8 bases and J by 5 bases, with 15 bases left in between. This CDR3 has 13 residues. Germline CDR1 and CDR2: ENHRY and SYGVKD. The CDR3 DNA follows: TGTGCCATCGGGAGGGTATTGGGGACTGAAGCTTTCTTT. It encodes CAIGRVLGTEAFF.

The V and J genes are TRBV6-6 and TRBJ2-2; unclear D gene. Germline loops: CDR1 MNHNY, CDR2 SVGAGI (reference sequence). The CDR3 is made up of 13 amino acids. Deletions cut 7 bases from V and 3 bases from J, with 9 bases between. The CDR3, as DNA: TGTGCCAGCAAACTACTATACACCGGGGAGCTGTTTTTT. It yields the protein CASKLLYTGELFF.

This chain links TRBV5-1 with TRBJ2-5; 8 bases fit TRBD1. With V trimmed by 0 bases and J by 2 bases, 6 bases remained unmatched. Germline V gene lookup returns CDR1 SGHRS and CDR2 YFSETQ. This CDR3 has 16 amino acids. The CDR3 protein is CASSLEGQGKQETQYF. The CDR3 DNA reads TGCGCCAGCAGCTTGGAAGGACAGGGTAAACAAGAGACCCAGTACTTC.

There are a few counts of this clone. The chain uses TRBV6-2 or TRBV6-3 and TRBJ2-7; 13 bases match TRBD2. Germline V CDR1 and CDR2: MNHEY, SVGEGT. CDR3 length: 16 amino acids. V trimming: 1 base; J trimming: 5 bases; junction bases outside the gene matches: 5. This chain's CDR3 is CASSYWTSGSRNEQYF. The CDR3 DNA follows: TGTGCCAGCAGTTACTGGACTAGCGGGAGTAGAAACGAGCAGTACTTC.